A selection of T cell receptor beta chains follows, all from one sample in a study of regulatory T cells in long-lasting Graves disease. TCRdb recomputed calls from the multiplex PCR reads with MiXCR, one row per CDR3 protein. The table has approximately 350,000 distinct CDR3 sequences, approximately 12% seen once; the top ten hold under 20%. This sample also appeared in a second study, on T cells in Graves' hyperthyroidism and ophthalmopathy.

Here the sequenced sample was peripheral blood mononuclear cells (PBMCs), taken at new diagnosis, from a patient treated with antithyroid drugs. All receptors come from a woman aged 18-29 years with Graves disease. Each CDR3 is given with its conserved first and last residue.

>TRBV12-3/TRBV12-4|TRBJ1-2
CASSTWTGGYTF
>TRBV19|TRBJ1-1
CASSIWGTSSEAFF
>TRBV10-3|TRBJ2-3
CAIRLGLSTDTQYF
>TRBV19|TRBJ1-2
CASSRPEGLYGYTF
>TRBV11-2|TRBJ1-4
CASSTRGTANEKLFF
>TRBV11-2|TRBJ2-2
CADSQLTGGELFF
>TRBV28|TRBJ2-1
CASSSSAGGIPFSSYNEQFF
>TRBV6-1|TRBJ2-3
CASRSIGLGGISTDTQYF
>TRBV27|TRBJ1-1
CASRGGRVSEAFF
>TRBV11-2|TRBJ1-4
CASSLVMAGGERLFF
>TRBV12-3/TRBV12-4|TRBJ1-1
CASSLVRGDPEAFF
>TRBV5-1|TRBJ1-2
CASSLGTGQYKANYGYTF
>TRBV5-1|TRBJ1-1
CASSFFRNTEAFF
>TRBV28|TRBJ1-4
CASKANEKLFF
>TRBV12-5|TRBJ1-1
CASGSIAGTGGKTDF
>TRBV28|TRBJ2-2
CASRGLGLAANTGELFF
>TRBV7-2|TRBJ1-3
CASSLVWGPDTIYF
>TRBV29-1|TRBJ2-3
CSVRTGTGGSDTQYF
>TRBV27|TRBJ1-1
CASSLFGVGQGAPGTEAFF
>TRBV10-2|TRBJ2-7
CASSATTTGGMKYEQYF
>TRBV6-1|TRBJ1-4
CASMLDRVDEKLFF
>TRBV7-6|TRBJ2-1
CASSPMTGYTEQFF
>TRBV11-2|TRBJ2-3
CASSQIGPDTQYF
>TRBV6-5|TRBJ1-1
CASSYVTGPKNTEAFF
>TRBV6-2/TRBV6-3|TRBJ2-7
CASGPLGRAYEQYF
>TRBV19|TRBJ2-1
CASSTEEQFF
>TRBV6-5|TRBJ2-1
CAGSYSYSITPSSYNEQFF
>TRBV27|NA
CASSSWYRNEQFF
>TRBV7-2|TRBJ1-2
CASSRPSGKYGYTF
>TRBV19|TRBJ2-1
CASMLASGFNEQFF
>TRBV4-1|TRBJ1-5
CASSQEEGSNQPQHF
>TRBV6-1|TRBJ2-7
CASSVGGRVEQYF
>TRBV27|TRBJ1-2
CASSAHLRGPGDGYTF
>TRBV12-3/TRBV12-4|TRBJ1-2
CASSPRTRKNYGYTF
>TRBV25-1|TRBJ1-2
CASSEFIGGQGYTF